The following is a T cell receptor (beta chain) sequence with its context. This clone was seen only once. Its antigen remains unidentified. There are no base qualities to consult, and no much larger clone falls within one base. This sample was included in a study of OX40 agonist ivuxolimab in advanced cancers. About the investigation overall: Ivuxolimab was a fully human IgG2 agonistic monoclonal antibody targeting the costimulatory receptor OX40 (CD134). Intravenous ivuxolimab was administered to patients every 2 weeks at six dose levels: 0.01, 0.1, 0.3, 1.5, 3 and 10 mg/kg. Among the roughly 52 dose-escalation patients, 19 had hepatocellular carcinoma, around 15 melanoma, 9 renal cell carcinoma and 9 head and neck cancer. A male proportion of 75% to 85% and a mean age of 60 years, ranging from 23 to 79, were recorded for the dose-escalation cohort. Prior anti-PD-1, anti-PD-L1 or anti-CTLA-4 therapy was permitted, and checkpoint inhibitors had been received by around 40% of dose-escalation patients. Partial responses occurred in three dose-escalation patients: two with cutaneous melanoma and one with hepatocellular carcinoma. Peripheral TCRbeta sequencing was intended to test whether TCR sequence diversity was altered and clonal T-cell expansion was caused by ivuxolimab. The monotherapy dose-escalation portion (N ≈ 55 patients) of the phase I ivuxolimab trial is reported in the paper. Beyond this particular receptor, the publication reports: After ivuxolimab, expanded clones were on average more numerous among CD8+ T cells than among CD4+ T cells. The antigen specificity of the peripheral T cells that underwent clonal expansion was not determined. Low levels of normalized T-cell clonal expansion were also seen in some patients who did not respond. At doses of 0.1 to 3.0 mg/kg, clonal expansion of both CD4+ and CD8+ T cells in blood was seen between baseline and week 6. Partial responders in the 0.1-3.0 mg/kg groups had among the lowest normalized peripheral clonal expansion, especially among CD8+ T cells.

The trial excluded patients who had a history of autoimmune disease or who were on systemic immunosuppression. In every dose cohort, peripheral blood was drawn for TCR sequencing at baseline, cycle 4 day 1, and cycle 7 day 1. Samples were obtained from an open-label, multicenter, first-in-human phase I dose-escalation trial of ivuxolimab. Adults with locally advanced or metastatic melanoma, renal cell carcinoma, hepatocellular carcinoma or head and neck squamous cell carcinoma were enrolled in the trial. Before TCR sequencing, CD4+ and CD8+ T cells were separately sorted from peripheral blood. V lost 7 bases and J lost 1 base; the stretch between them is 13 bases long. For CDR1 and CDR2, the germline V gene lists MDHEN and SYDVKM. The CDR3, cysteine through phenylalanine, is 14 amino acids long. The CDR3 DNA has 42 bases and is translated from base 1. Genomic DNA was extracted from sorted cells for sequencing of the TCRbeta CDR3 region. The immunoSEQ Assay was used to sequence the TCRbeta CDR3 regions. The table was pulled from immuneACCESS by TCRdb, which kept in-frame rearrangements only. Such tables lose some clones; where checked, under half of the loss comes from unresolved V genes, and the rest has no known cause. For this sample there are about 120,000 clones; 75% to 90% appear just once. The ten largest clones capture 0.55% of the sample.

The TCR was taken from an adult with an advanced solid tumor such as melanoma, head and neck, liver or kidney cancer. Source: CD4+ or CD8+ T cells sorted from blood, taken in a trial of the OX40 agonist ivuxolimab. This chain is built from TRBV28 and TRBJ1-2; there is no confident call for the D gene. CDR3 protein: CASTLPGVNYGYTF. The DNA sequence is given as TGTGCCAGCACCCTCCCAGGCGTTAACTATGGCTACACCTTC.